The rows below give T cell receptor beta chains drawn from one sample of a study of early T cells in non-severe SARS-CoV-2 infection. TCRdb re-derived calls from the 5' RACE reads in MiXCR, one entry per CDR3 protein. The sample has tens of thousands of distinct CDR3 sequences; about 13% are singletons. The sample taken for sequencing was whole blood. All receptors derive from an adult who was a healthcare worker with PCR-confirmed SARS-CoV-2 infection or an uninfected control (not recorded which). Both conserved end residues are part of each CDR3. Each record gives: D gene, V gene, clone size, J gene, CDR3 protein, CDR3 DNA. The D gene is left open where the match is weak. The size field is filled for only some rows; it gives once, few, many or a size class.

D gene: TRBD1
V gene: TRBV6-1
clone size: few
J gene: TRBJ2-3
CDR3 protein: CASSVDRGITDTQYF
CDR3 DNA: TGTGCCAGCAGTGTGGACAGGGGAATCACAGATACGCAGTATTTT

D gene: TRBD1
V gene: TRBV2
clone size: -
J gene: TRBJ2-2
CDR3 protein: CASRGDRTGSNTGELFF
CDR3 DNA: TGTGCCAGCAGAGGGGACAGGACAGGGTCGAACACCGGGGAGCTGTTTTTT

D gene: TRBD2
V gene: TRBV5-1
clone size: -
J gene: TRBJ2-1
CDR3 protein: CASSHGLAGDNEQFF
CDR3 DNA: TGCGCCAGCAGCCATGGACTAGCGGGAGACAATGAGCAGTTCTTC

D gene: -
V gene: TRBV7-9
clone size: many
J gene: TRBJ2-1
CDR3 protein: CASSGKAGSSYNEQFF
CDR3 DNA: TGTGCCAGCAGCGGCAAGGCGGGGAGCTCCTACAATGAGCAGTTCTTC

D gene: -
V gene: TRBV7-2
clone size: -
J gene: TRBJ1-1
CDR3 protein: CASSLEGGVTEAFF
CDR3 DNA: TGTGCCAGCAGCTTAGAGGGAGGTGTCACTGAAGCTTTCTTT

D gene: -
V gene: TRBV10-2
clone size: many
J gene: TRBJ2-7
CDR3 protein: CASSPGPYEQYF
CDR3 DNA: TGCGCCAGCAGCCCCGGACCCTACGAGCAGTACTTC

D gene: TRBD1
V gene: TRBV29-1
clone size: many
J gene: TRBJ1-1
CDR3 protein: CSGTRQGYTEAFF
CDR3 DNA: TGCAGCGGGACCCGACAGGGTTACACTGAAGCTTTCTTT

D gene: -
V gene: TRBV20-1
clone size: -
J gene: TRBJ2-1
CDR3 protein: CSAGPGGEQFF
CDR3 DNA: TGCAGTGCCGGGCCGGGGGGCGAGCAGTTCTTC

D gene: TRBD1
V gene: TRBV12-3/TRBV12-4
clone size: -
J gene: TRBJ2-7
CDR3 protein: CASSTGQDIYYEQYF
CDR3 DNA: TGTGCCAGCAGTACGGGACAGGATATTTACTACGAGCAGTACTTC

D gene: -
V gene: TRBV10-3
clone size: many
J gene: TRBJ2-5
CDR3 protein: CATSGETQYF
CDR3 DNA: TGTGCCACCAGTGGTGAGACCCAGTACTTC

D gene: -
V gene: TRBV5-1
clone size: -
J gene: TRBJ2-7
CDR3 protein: CASSIPPGNEQYF
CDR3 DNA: TGCGCCAGCAGCATTCCCCCCGGAAATGAGCAGTACTTC

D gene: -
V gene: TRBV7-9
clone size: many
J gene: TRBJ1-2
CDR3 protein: CAGRVDSYGYTF
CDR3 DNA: TGTGCCGGGCGGGTAGATTCCTATGGCTACACCTTC

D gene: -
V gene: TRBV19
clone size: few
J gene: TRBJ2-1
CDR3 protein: CASSRGYEQFF
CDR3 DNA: TGTGCCAGTAGTAGGGGTTATGAGCAGTTCTTC

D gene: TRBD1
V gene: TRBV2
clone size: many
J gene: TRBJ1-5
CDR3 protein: CAIGQGLNQPQHF
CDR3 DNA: TGTGCCATCGGACAGGGGCTCAATCAGCCCCAGCATTTT

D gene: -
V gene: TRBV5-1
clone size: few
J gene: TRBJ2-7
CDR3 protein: CASSLAAGGASYEQYF
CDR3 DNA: TGCGCCAGCAGCTTGGCCGCCGGGGGCGCCAGTTACGAGCAGTACTTC

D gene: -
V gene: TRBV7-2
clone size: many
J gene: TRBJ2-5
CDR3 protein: CASSLSRAAETQYF
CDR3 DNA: TGTGCCAGCAGCTTGTCGAGGGCGGCAGAGACCCAGTACTTC

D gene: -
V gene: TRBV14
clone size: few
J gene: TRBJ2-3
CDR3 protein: CASSPHPGQGIGSTDTQYF
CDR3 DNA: TGTGCCAGCAGCCCCCACCCGGGACAAGGGATCGGGAGCACAGATACGCAGTATTTT

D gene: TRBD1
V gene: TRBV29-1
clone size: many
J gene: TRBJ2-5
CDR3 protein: CSVSDRGRETQYF
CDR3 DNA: TGCAGCGTTTCGGACAGGGGGCGAGAGACCCAGTACTTC

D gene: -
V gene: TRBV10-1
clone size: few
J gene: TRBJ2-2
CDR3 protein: CASSAGTGTGELFF
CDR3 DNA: TGCGCCAGCAGTGCGGGGACGGGAACCGGGGAGCTGTTTTTT

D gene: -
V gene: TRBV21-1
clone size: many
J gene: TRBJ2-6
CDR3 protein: CASSEGQAGIYSGANVLTF
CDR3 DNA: TGTGCCAGCAGCGAAGGACAGGCGGGCATTTACTCTGGGGCCAACGTCCTGACTTTC

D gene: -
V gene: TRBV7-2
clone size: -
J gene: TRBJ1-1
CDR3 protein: CASSPWVMGKNEAFF
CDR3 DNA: TGTGCCAGCAGCCCCTGGGTTATGGGGAAAAATGAAGCTTTCTTT

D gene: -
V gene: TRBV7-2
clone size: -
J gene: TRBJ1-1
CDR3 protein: CASSLVAGRLNTEAFF
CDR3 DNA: TGTGCCAGCAGCTTAGTCGCGGGACGCCTGAACACTGAAGCTTTCTTT

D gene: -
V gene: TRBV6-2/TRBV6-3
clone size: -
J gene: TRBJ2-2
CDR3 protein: CASSLRTGELFF
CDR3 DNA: TGTGCCAGCAGTCTACGAACCGGGGAGCTGTTTTTT